This TCR beta chain was obtained from a study of regulatory T cells. The study's findings and limits: In patients, unique TRB V-J pairs were restricted and V/J usage skewed, especially in Tregs. Regulatory T cells from CD3G-deficient patients were less diverse than autologous conventional CD4+ cells and control regulatory cells.

All CD3G-deficient patients showed autoimmunity, more severe in two. Patients aged 2 to 39 years had fewer naive and more memory CD4+ and CD8+ T cells. Regulatory (CD25-high CD127-low) and conventional (CD25-low CD127-high) CD4+ T cells were sorted separately. Comment on this clone: Its antigen is currently unknown.

The primer mix had 52 TRBV and 13 TRBJ primers. Profiled with immunoSEQ multiplex PCR; TCRdb holds only in-frame clones, not every one. The top ten hold less than 3.5% of the sample, which has roughly 3,200 clones, around 94% seen once. This CDR3 spans 13 amino acids. Deletions cut 5 bases from V and 2 bases from J, with 9 bases between. CDR1 and CDR2 from the germline V gene are MNHNY and SVGAGI (reference sequence). The source is a person under 30 with CD3G deficiency. Sequencing input: CD4+ Tregs sorted from blood. The V call is TRBV6-6, the J call TRBJ1-1, with D possibly matching TRBD1 (5 bases). CDR3 DNA sequence: TGTGCCAGCAGTGTAACAGGAAACACTGAAGCTTTCTTT. It specifies CASSVTGNTEAFF.